This paragraph reports one T cell receptor beta chain. The record originates from a study of CD8 T cells in Susac syndrome. An input of about 0.5 to 1 ug of RNA was subjected to reverse transcription using random hexamers. It was immunoSEQ multiplex PCR that amplified TCR beta CDR3 across 54 Vbeta and 13 Jbeta. TCRdb independently ran MiXCR on the immunoSEQ multiplex PCR reads; one entry per CDR3 protein. The repertoire holds about 200,000 distinct CDR3 sequences, with roughly 94% as singletons. V gave up 3 bases and J gave up 4 bases, with 15 bases separating them. Per the germline V gene, CDR1 is LGHDT and CDR2 is YNNKEL (reference sequence). The CDR3 is made up of 16 amino acids.

Sequencing was performed on CD4+ T cells from PBMCs. This TCR derives from a human donor in good health. The chain is built from TRBV3-1 and TRBJ2-2; the D gene is possibly TRBD2 (5 bases). The CDR3 nucleotides read TGTGCCAGCAGCCAGGCGGGTGCGTTCGGCACCGGGGAGCTGTTTTTT. Protein sequence: CASSQAGAFGTGELFF.